Following are 5 T cell receptor beta chains from one sample sequenced in a study of radiotherapy plus CTLA-4 blockade in lung cancer. Profiling relied on immunoSEQ multiplex PCR, and the TCRdb table lists in-frame clones only, not all of them. The table records about 77,000 clones, roughly 80% of them present only once. This sample comprised peripheral blood, obtained from a patient treated with radiotherapy plus ipilimumab. The receptors were sampled from a human donor with non-small cell lung cancer whose response to radiotherapy plus ipilimumab could not be evaluated.

V usage is TRBV12-5 and J usage is TRBJ2-7, with D perhaps TRBD2 (6 bases). Germline lookup yields CDR1 LGHNT and CDR2 FRNRAP. The V gene lost 9 bases and the J gene lost 9 bases, with 21 bases spanning the gap. There are 13 residues in the CDR3. CDR3 nucleotide sequence: TGTGCTAGCACACTCGGGGGTGAGCTGGGGCAGTACTTC. Its protein product is CASTLGGELGQYF.

The V and J genes are TRBV28 and TRBJ2-2; TRBD2 matches at 8 bases. V gave up 3 bases and J gave up 5 bases; unmatched junction bases: 5. This CDR3 has 15 amino acids. CDR1 and CDR2 from the germline V gene are MDHEN and SYDVKM. CDR3 region: CASSFGGARTGELFF. For the CDR3, the DNA is TGTGCCAGCAGTTTCGGGGGGGCCAGGACCGGGGAGCTGTTTTTT.

The chain has TRBV6-6 and TRBJ2-7, with D perhaps TRBD2 (5 bases). This CDR3 comprises 16 residues. Trimming removed 0 bases at V and 1 base at J, with 13 bases between. Germline CDR1 reads MNHNY; CDR2 reads SVGAGI (reference sequence). CDR3 amino acids: CASSYSMREVSYEQYF. CDR3 DNA sequence: TGTGCCAGCAGTTACTCGATGAGGGAAGTGTCCTACGAGCAGTACTTC.

This clone turned up a few times. This rearrangement joins TRBV7-2 to TRBJ2-1; D perhaps matches TRBD2 (9 bases). Trimming removed 5 bases from V and 15 bases from J, with 26 bases in between. In germline, CDR1 is SGHTA, CDR2 FQGNSA. This CDR3 spans 15 amino acids. CDR3 in amino acids: CASSPRTGPQREAFF. CDR3 nucleotides: TGTGCCAGCAGCCCCCGGACAGGGCCCCAGCGGGAGGCGTTCTTC.

The chain uses TRBV4-1 and TRBJ1-6; 8 nucleotides match TRBD1. From germline, CDR1 is MGHRA and CDR2 YSYEKL. The CDR3 runs 16 residues. The ends lost 0 bases at V and 8 bases at J; junction bases unmatched: 6. This CDR3 is CASSQDWAGGYSPLHF. CDR3 bases: TGCGCCAGCAGCCAAGATTGGGCAGGGGGCTATTCACCCCTCCACTTT.